The next 25 T cell receptor beta chains were all read from a single sample in a study of T cell responses to AZD1222 COVID-19 vaccine. Repertoires were generated with immunoSEQ multiplex PCR, while TCRdb's copy carries only in-frame clones and drops some. The sample carries over 100,000 clones, just over 90% recorded once. Sequencing used peripheral blood, obtained on day 0 of AZD1222 vaccination. The receptors come from an adult in good health.

The chain is built from TRBV4-2 and TRBJ1-3; possible D gene TRBD1, 6 bases. Trimming cost V 4 bases and J 4 bases, with 11 bases left between them. CDR1 is LGHNA, CDR2 YNFKEQ, per germline. The CDR3 extends over 14 amino acids. CDR3 sequence: CASSRGTSGNTIYF. The CDR3 nucleotides read TGTGCCAGCAGCCGTGGGACATCAGGAAACACCATATATTTT.

The chain combines TRBV7-9 with TRBJ2-7; tentatively, D is TRBD1 or TRBD2 (7 bases each). Trimming shortened V by 5 bases and J by 6 bases, and 11 bases separated the two germline ends. The CDR3 consists of 12 residues. Germline V gives CDR1 SEHNR, CDR2 FQNEAQ (reference sequence). CDR3 loop: CASSQGGLEQYF. CDR3 DNA sequence: TGTGCCAGCAGCCAGGGGGGGCTCGAGCAGTACTTC.

This chain joins TRBV11-2 and TRBJ1-1; D unresolved. Germline CDR1 reads SGHAT; CDR2 reads FQNNGV. The CDR3 is 13 residues long. V shed 1 base and J shed 3 bases, with 6 bases lying between them. In DNA, the CDR3 is TGTGCCAGCAGCTTAGCTGGTTACACTGAAGCTTTCTTT. This gives the protein CASSLAGYTEAFF.

The J gene is TRBJ1-3, the V gene TRBV7-2; unclear D gene. The germline CDR1 and CDR2 sequences are SGHTA and FQGNSA. V was shortened by 2 bases and J by 4 bases, with 12 bases between the two germline ends. The CDR3 is made up of 15 amino acids. CDR3 DNA: TGTGCCAGCAGCTTAAGTTGGGGAGGCGGAAACACCATATATTTT. Residues: CASSLSWGGGNTIYF. The full variable domain, its missing parts supplied by reference TRBV7-2 and TRBJ1-3, is GAGVSQSPSNKVTEKGKDVELRCDPISGHTALYWYRQSLGQGLEFLIYFQGNSAPDKSGLPSDRFSAERTGGSVSTLTIQRTQQEDSAVYLCASSLSWGGGNTIYFGEGSWLTVV.

The V call is TRBV18, the J call TRBJ1-2; 9 bases line up with TRBD1. The CDR3 covers 15 residues. Looked up from germline, CDR1 is KGHSH and CDR2 is LQKENI. J lost 7 bases, V lost 3 bases, and 9 bases had no gene match. CDR3 residues: CASSPTGTGFGGYTF. CDR3 in DNA: TGTGCCAGCTCACCGACCGGGACAGGGTTCGGTGGCTACACCTTC.

The rearrangement uses TRBV3-1 (or the pseudogene TRBV3-2) and TRBJ2-1, with 9 bases fitting TRBD2. Germline lookup yields CDR1 LGHDT and CDR2 YNNKEL (reference sequence). There are 16 residues in the CDR3. Trimming took 4 bases from V and 4 from J; bases not matched to a gene: 8. The CDR3 coding sequence is TGTGCCAGCAGCCTACTTCGACTAGCGGTTTACAATGAGCAGTTCTTC. This encodes CASSLLRLAVYNEQFF.

The chain combines TRBV7-3 with TRBJ1-6, with 8 bases fitting TRBD1. The CDR3 is 14 amino acids. Per the germline V gene, CDR1 is SGHTA and CDR2 is FQGTGA. The V gene end was trimmed by 5 bases and the J gene end by 8 bases; junction bases not matched to a gene: 5. The CDR3 sequence is CASSQTGADSPLHF. In DNA form, the CDR3 reads TGTGCCAGCAGCCAGACAGGGGCTGATTCACCCCTCCACTTT.

The V and J genes are TRBV11-2 and TRBJ1-5; a possible D gene is TRBD1 (5 bases). Looked up from germline, CDR1 is SGHAT and CDR2 is FQNNGV. With 0 bases removed from V and 0 bases from J, the gap between germline ends came to 6 bases. The CDR3 has 15 amino acids. In nucleotides, the CDR3 is TGTGCCAGCAGCTTAGAGGGGGGTAGCAATCAGCCCCAGCATTTT. Amino acid sequence: CASSLEGGSNQPQHF.

The table lists this clone with a count of one. The chain is built from TRBV7-3 and TRBJ2-3; TRBD2 aligns across 15 bases. Unmatched junction bases numbered 4, after V lost 5 bases and J lost 4 bases. CDR1 is SGHTA and CDR2 is FQGTGA in the germline V gene. This CDR3 has 16 amino acids. The CDR3 sequence is CASSHGTSGGSDTQYF. DNA of the CDR3: TGTGCCAGCAGCCATGGGACTAGCGGGGGGTCAGATACGCAGTATTTT. Variable domain in full (rest from reference TRBV7-3 and TRBJ2-3): GAGVSQTPSNKVTEKGKYVELRCDPISGHTALYWYRQSLGQGPEFLIYFQGTGAADDSGLPNDRFFAVRPEGSVSTLKIQRTERGDSAVYLCASSHGTSGGSDTQYFGPGTRLTVL.

The chain couples TRBV27 to TRBJ2-7; 7 bases line up with TRBD1. The CDR3 is made up of 14 amino acids. With V trimmed by 5 bases and J by 5 bases, 9 bases remained unmatched. Germline V gene lookup returns CDR1 MNHEY and CDR2 SMNVEV (reference sequence). CDR3 loop: CASSRGLETHEQYF. The CDR3 DNA follows: TGTGCCAGCAGTAGGGGGCTAGAAACCCACGAGCAGTACTTC.

V gene TRBV7-7 combines with J gene TRBJ2-5, with TRBD1 matching 12 bases. CDR1 is SSHAT and CDR2 is FNYEAQ in the germline V gene (reference sequence). CDR3 length: 17 residues. V dropped 5 bases and J dropped 1; count of bases not matched to a gene: 8. The CDR3 here is CASSPSWGQGAQETQYF. The CDR3 region has the DNA TGTGCCAGCAGCCCATCCTGGGGACAGGGGGCCCAAGAGACCCAGTACTTC.

The chain has TRBV19 and TRBJ1-2; TRBD1 is a possible D gene (5 bases). V lost 5 bases, J lost 6 bases, and 16 bases lay in between. Germline assignment: CDR1 LNHDA and CDR2 SQIVND (reference sequence). This CDR3 is 14 amino acids long. The CDR3, as DNA: TGTGCCAGTAGTCGGGGAGGGGAACGGGATGGCTACACCTTC. Encoded protein: CASSRGGERDGYTF.

The chain is built from TRBV29-1 and TRBJ2-7; 7 bases line up with TRBD1. The CDR3 extends over 14 amino acids. V was pared by 7 bases and J by 0 bases, with 9 bases of the junction left unmatched. Germline V lookup: CDR1 SQVTM, CDR2 ANQGSEA. In nucleotides, the CDR3 is TGCAGCGCCAAGACAGGGCAAAACTCCTACGAGCAGTACTTC. Encoded protein: CSAKTGQNSYEQYF.

V usage is TRBV4-3 and J usage is TRBJ1-2, with 11 bases fitting TRBD1. The germline CDR1 and CDR2 sequences are LGHNA and YSLEER. Germline trimming cut 1 base from V and 7 bases from J; bases unmatched to any gene: 8. The CDR3 covers 16 residues. The CDR3 reads CASSQVGGQGAPGYTF. The DNA for the CDR3 is TGCGCCAGCAGCCAAGTGGGAGGACAGGGGGCCCCTGGCTACACCTTC.

The chain joins TRBV12-3 or TRBV12-4 to TRBJ1-5, with 7 bases lining up with TRBD1. V lost 6 bases to trimming and J lost 7 bases; unmatched junction nucleotides: 6. This CDR3 spans 13 amino acids. The CDR3 sequence is CASRGTVDQPQHF. In DNA, the CDR3 is TGTGCCAGCAGGGGGACAGTCGACCAGCCCCAGCATTTT.

This chain connects TRBV18 to TRBJ2-3; a possible D gene is TRBD2 (7 bases). V lost 3 bases and J lost 3, with 10 bases in between. CDR1 and CDR2 from the germline V gene are KGHSH and LQKENI. The CDR3 contains 14 residues. The CDR3 spells CASSPAGATDTQYF. The CDR3 DNA reads TGTGCCAGCTCACCCGCGGGGGCAACAGATACGCAGTATTTT.

V is TRBV11-1 and J is TRBJ1-1, with D uncertain. The CDR3 is 16 amino acids. V dropped 5 bases and J dropped 0 bases, with 16 bases sitting between them. Germline V gives CDR1 SGHAT, CDR2 FQDESV (reference sequence). The CDR3 DNA sequence: TGTGCCAGCAGCGGGCGCGAAAGGTCCATGAACACTGAAGCTTTCTTT. Amino acid sequence: CASSGRERSMNTEAFF.

The chain combines TRBV6-2 or TRBV6-3 with TRBJ1-1; TRBD1 might be the D (6 bases). This CDR3 is built from 15 residues. V was pared by 4 bases and J by 0 bases, with 12 bases between. Germline CDR1 is MNHEY and CDR2 is SVGEGT. CDR3 DNA sequence: TGTGCCAGCAGTTCCCTCGACAGGATGAACACTGAAGCTTTCTTT. It is translated as CASSSLDRMNTEAFF.

The rearrangement joins TRBV6-1 to TRBJ2-2; 9 nucleotides line up with TRBD1. Per the germline V gene, CDR1 is MNHNS and CDR2 is SASEGT. CDR3 size: 16 residues. V gave up 2 bases and J gave up 4 bases; unmatched junction bases: 5. The CDR3 here is CASSEWGQGFTGELFF. The CDR3 nucleotides read TGTGCCAGCAGTGAATGGGGACAGGGTTTCACCGGGGAGCTGTTTTTT.

The chain combines TRBV4-2 with TRBJ1-2; D might be TRBD1 (5 bases). The CDR3 is made up of 17 amino acids. Looked up from germline, CDR1 is LGHNA and CDR2 is YNFKEQ. The germline V and J ends were trimmed by 1 base and 4 bases, with 19 bases remaining between them. CDR3 protein: CASSQGNGAARVYGYTF. CDR3 in DNA: TGTGCCAGCAGCCAAGGTAACGGGGCTGCCCGAGTCTATGGCTACACCTTC.

The J gene is TRBJ2-3, the V gene TRBV6-4; D is unclear. Trimming removed 0 bases at V and 2 bases at J, with 9 bases between. This CDR3 comprises 15 residues. Germline V CDR1 and CDR2: MRHNA, SNTAGT. The CDR3 sequence: CASSDSPTSTDTQYF. As DNA, the CDR3 is TGTGCCAGCAGTGACTCTCCGACTTCCACAGATACGCAGTATTTT.

In its sample, this clone was seen once. The rearrangement uses TRBV6-5 and TRBJ1-5; D might be TRBD1 (5 bases). The CDR3 sequence is 15 residues long. V was clipped by 4 bases and J by 2 bases, with 12 bases between them. The germline gives CDR1 MNHEY, CDR2 SVGAGI. CDR3 in amino acids: CASSSGGLGNQPQHF. For the CDR3, the DNA is TGTGCCAGCAGTTCGGGGGGGTTAGGCAATCAGCCCCAGCATTTT.

V and J are TRBV19 and TRBJ2-5; D is undetermined. V gave up 4 bases and J gave up 5 bases, with 14 bases separating them. CDR1 and CDR2 (germline): LNHDA, SQIVND (reference sequence). CDR3 length: 14 amino acids. CDR3 DNA: TGTGCCAGTAGTACTGGACCGTCTCGGGAGACCCAGTACTTC. Its translation: CASSTGPSRETQYF. Variable domain in full (rest from reference TRBV19 and TRBJ2-5): DGGITQSPKYLFRKEGQNVTLSCEQNLNHDAMYWYRQDPGQGLRLIYYSQIVNDFQKGDIAEGYSVSREKKESFPLTVTSAQKNPTAFYLCASSTGPSRETQYFGPGTRLLVL.

CDR3 coding DNA: TGTGCCAGCAAATCTCCCGCGGTAGGGGCCCCAGATACGCAGTATTTT. It codes for CASKSPAVGAPDTQYF. The chain joins TRBV28 to TRBJ2-3; TRBD1 is a possible D gene (5 bases). V was trimmed by 7 bases and J by 4 bases, leaving 21 bases between them. The CDR3 runs to 16 residues. Germline V gives CDR1 MDHEN, CDR2 SYDVKM.

The chain is built from TRBV28 and TRBJ2-7, with D possibly being TRBD1 (5 bases). The CDR3 consists of 13 residues. Looked up from germline, CDR1 is MDHEN and CDR2 is SYDVKM. Trimming shortened V by 2 bases and J by 2 bases, and 7 bases separated the two germline ends. CDR3 sequence: CASSLSRAYEQYF. The CDR3 region has the DNA TGTGCCAGCAGTTTAAGCAGGGCCTACGAGCAGTACTTC.